These 3 T cell receptor beta chains originate from one sample sequenced in a study of blood T cell repertoires in COVID-19. Sequenced by immunoSEQ multiplex PCR; TCRdb stores in-frame clones only, minus some. The repertoire holds 180,000 or so clones, roughly 87% seen once, with over 2% in the top ten. Sequenced sample: PBMCs or T cells enriched from blood (not recorded which). Receptor source: a woman in her 40s with acute COVID-19.

This sequence joins TRBV5-1 and TRBJ2-7; TRBD2 matches 9 bases. Trimming removed 0 bases from V and 3 bases from J; junction bases left unmatched: 4. The CDR3 contains 15 residues. Per germline, CDR1 SGHRS and CDR2 YFSETQ. This CDR3 reads CASSLVAGESYEQYF. In nucleotides, the CDR3 is TGCGCCAGCAGCTTGGTAGCGGGAGAAAGCTACGAGCAGTACTTC.

This sequence joins TRBV25-1 and TRBJ1-1; TRBD1 matches 8 bases. Trimming at V came to 7 bases and at J to 6 bases, leaving 7 bases not matched to a gene. The germline CDR1 and CDR2 sequences are MGHDK and SYGVNS. The CDR3 extends over 13 amino acids. In DNA form, the CDR3 reads TGTGCCAGCACCGGACAGGGTGCCGCTGAAGCTTTCTTT. This encodes CASTGQGAAEAFF. The full variable domain, completed using reference TRBV25-1 and TRBJ1-1, is EADIYQTPRYLVIGTGKKITLECSQTMGHDKMYWYQQDPGMELHLIHYSYGVNSTEKGDLSSESTVSRIRTEHFPLTLESARPSHTSQYLCASTGQGAAEAFFGQGTRLTVV.

This CDR3 is CASSTSGRETQYF. In nucleotides, the CDR3 is TGTGCCAGTAGTACTAGCGGGAGAGAGACCCAGTACTTC. The chain couples TRBV19 to TRBJ2-5, with 10 bases aligning to TRBD2. J was trimmed by 4 bases and V by 4 bases; bases with no gene match: 0. This CDR3 has 13 residues. The germline V gene has CDR1 LNHDA and CDR2 SQIVND (reference sequence).